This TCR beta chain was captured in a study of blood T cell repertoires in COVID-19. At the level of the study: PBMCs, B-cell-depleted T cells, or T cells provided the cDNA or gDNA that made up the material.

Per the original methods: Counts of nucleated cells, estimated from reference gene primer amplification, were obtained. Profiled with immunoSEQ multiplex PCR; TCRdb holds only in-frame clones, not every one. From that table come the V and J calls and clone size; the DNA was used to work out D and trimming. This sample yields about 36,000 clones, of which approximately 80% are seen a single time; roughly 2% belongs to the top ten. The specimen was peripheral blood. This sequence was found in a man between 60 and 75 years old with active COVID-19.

This CDR3 is CASSVGGYPEAFF. The CDR3 DNA follows: TGTGCCAGTAGCGTTGGAGGGTACCCTGAAGCTTTCTTT. The rearrangement joins TRBV19 to TRBJ1-1, with D uncertain. Trimming took off 6 bases at V and 6 bases at J, with 14 bases between the two ends. The CDR3 sequence is 13 residues long. Germline V gene data show CDR1 as LNHDA and CDR2 as SQIVND (reference sequence). Variable domain in full (rest from reference TRBV19 and TRBJ1-1): DGGITQSPKYLFRKEGQNVTLSCEQNLNHDAMYWYRQDPGQGLRLIYYSQIVNDFQKGDIAEGYSVSREKKESFPLTVTSAQKNPTAFYLCASSVGGYPEAFFGQGTRLTVV.